This T cell receptor beta chain came from a study of healthy donors' naive CD4 and CD8 T cells. The study's findings and limits: Reportedly, most V and J gene segments showed naive CD4+ versus CD8+ bias. Positive CDR3 charge linked to CD4+ cells, negative to CD8+ cells.

Starting from approximately 500 ng of total RNA, TCR libraries were made with linear amplification. As originally analysed: From a handful of healthy donors, some 80,000 rearranged TCR alpha transcripts were sequenced. TCRdb analysed the reads with MiXCR anew, one entry per CDR3 protein. TCRdb's processing, not the authors', yielded these V and J calls. The sample lists around 200,000 distinct CDR3 sequences, nearly 75% occurring once. Naive CD4+ cells were sorted as CD4+CD8-CD45RO-CD45RA+; naive CD8+ as CD8+CD4-CD45RA+CD27bright. The CDR3 has 11 residues. From germline, CDR1 is SQVTM and CDR2 ANQGSEA. The V gene lost 5 bases and the J gene lost 7 bases, with 12 bases spanning the gap. This clonotype was observed a handful of times. Its cognate antigen is unknown.

The clonotype was recovered from a pool of human donors in good health; the sample pools cells from several healthy donors. Specimen: naive CD4+ and CD8+ T cells sorted from blood, pooled from several donors. The chain recombines TRBV29-1 with TRBJ2-7; D ambiguous. The CDR3 loop reads CSVPGAAEQYF. In nucleotides, the CDR3 is TGCAGCGTTCCCGGCGCAGCTGAGCAGTACTTC.